This T cell receptor (beta chain) is from a study of identifying expanded T cells in peripheral blood. Per germline, CDR1 SGHAT and CDR2 FQNNGV. With 2 bases clipped from V and 4 bases from J, the junction kept 13 bases outside the gene matches. CDR3 length: 17 residues. Sequencing used immunoSEQ multiplex PCR; TCRdb keeps in-frame clones, though not all of them. This sample has roughly 120,000 clones; roughly nine tenths occur once, and the top ten carry 7.5% to 10%. Material: blood. The sequence came from a person aged 18-70 years in good health. The J gene is TRBJ1-1, the V gene TRBV11-2, with 7 bases that match TRBD1. The CDR3 loop reads CASSLKTGTYQGTEAFF. The CDR3 DNA sequence: TGTGCCAGCAGCTTAAAGACAGGGACCTACCAAGGCACTGAAGCTTTCTTT.